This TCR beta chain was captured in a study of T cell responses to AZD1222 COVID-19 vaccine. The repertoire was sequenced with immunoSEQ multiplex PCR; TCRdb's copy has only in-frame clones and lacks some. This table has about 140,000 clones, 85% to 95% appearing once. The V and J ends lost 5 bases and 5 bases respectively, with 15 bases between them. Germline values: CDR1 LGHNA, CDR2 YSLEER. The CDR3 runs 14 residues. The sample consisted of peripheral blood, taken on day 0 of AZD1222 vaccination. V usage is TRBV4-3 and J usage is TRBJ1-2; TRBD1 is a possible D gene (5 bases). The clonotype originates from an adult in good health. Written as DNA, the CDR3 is TGCGCCAGCAGCTCCCTCGAGGGGCGTTATGGCTACACCTTC. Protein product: CASSSLEGRYGYTF.